A single count supports the clone carrying this T cell receptor (beta chain). The sample belongs to a study of shared clonotypes between healthy human individuals. The data were produced by immunoSEQ multiplex PCR, yet TCRdb's version contains in-frame clones alone and is incomplete. This sample has some 2,500,000 clones; approximately 93% occur once, and the top ten carry about 0.34%. CDR3 length: 15 residues. V was cut by 6 bases and J by 4 bases, with 15 bases left in between. Germline values: CDR1 SNHLY, CDR2 FYNNEI. This receptor was taken from a man aged 18-30 years in good health. Some clones in this sample may be carry-over from other donors' samples. Sequenced sample: naive CD4+ T cells from PBMCs. The subset denotes: CD45RA+ positively selected. V is TRBV2 and J is TRBJ1-4, with D perhaps TRBD1 (6 bases). CDR3 sequence reads: CASSLTGLNNEKLFF. The CDR3 coding sequence is TGTGCCAGCAGCCTTACAGGGCTTAATAATGAAAAACTGTTTTTT.